A selection of T cell receptor beta chains follows, all from one sample in a study of PD-1 blockade in classical Hodgkin lymphoma. Assay used: immunoSEQ multiplex PCR; TCRdb lists only in-frame clones, some missing. The sample gives 50,000 to 65,000 clones, roughly 91% of which show up once; around 5% is in the top ten. Sequencing used peripheral blood mononuclear cells (PBMCs), obtained before the second cycle of nivolumab. The receptors derive from a human donor with classical Hodgkin lymphoma. Each CDR3 is given with its conserved first and last residue. Each record gives: D gene, V gene, J gene, clone size, CDR3 protein, CDR3 DNA. D genes are given only for firm matches. The listing skips clone size in some rows; elsewhere it reads once, few, many or a size class.

d_call: TRBD1
v_call: TRBV28
j_call: TRBJ1-5
clone_size: -
cdr3_aa: CASSASDRGPYQPQHF
cdr3_nt: TGTGCCAGCAGTGCTTCGGACAGGGGGCCGTATCAGCCCCAGCATTTT

d_call: -
v_call: TRBV28
j_call: TRBJ1-4
clone_size: few
cdr3_aa: CASSAGGASTNEKLFF
cdr3_nt: TGTGCCAGCAGCGCCGGGGGGGCGTCAACTAATGAAAAACTGTTTTTT

d_call: -
v_call: TRBV30
j_call: TRBJ1-2
clone_size: -
cdr3_aa: CAWSVEADYGYTF
cdr3_nt: TGTGCCTGGAGTGTGGAAGCCGACTATGGCTACACCTTC

d_call: TRBD2
v_call: TRBV2
j_call: TRBJ2-5
clone_size: -
cdr3_aa: CASSEDWGGYQETQYF
cdr3_nt: TGTGCCAGCAGTGAAGATTGGGGGGGGTACCAAGAGACCCAGTACTTC

d_call: -
v_call: TRBV5-1
j_call: TRBJ2-5
clone_size: -
cdr3_aa: CASSPGPQETQYF
cdr3_nt: TGCGCCAGCAGCCCCGGGCCACAAGAGACCCAGTACTTC

d_call: -
v_call: TRBV7-9
j_call: TRBJ1-5
clone_size: -
cdr3_aa: CAGSLNGNQPQHF
cdr3_nt: TGTGCCGGCAGCTTGAACGGTAATCAGCCCCAGCATTTT

d_call: TRBD1
v_call: TRBV30
j_call: TRBJ2-5
clone_size: -
cdr3_aa: CAWSVGQVQETQYF
cdr3_nt: TGTGCCTGGAGTGTAGGACAGGTTCAAGAGACCCAGTACTTC

d_call: -
v_call: TRBV5-6
j_call: TRBJ2-3
clone_size: -
cdr3_aa: CASSSGPLDTQYF
cdr3_nt: TGTGCCAGCAGCTCAGGGCCATTAGATACGCAGTATTTT

d_call: TRBD1
v_call: TRBV5-1
j_call: TRBJ1-2
clone_size: -
cdr3_aa: CASSIQGAEGYTF
cdr3_nt: TGCGCCAGCAGCATACAGGGGGCGGAAGGCTACACCTTC

d_call: -
v_call: TRBV11-2
j_call: TRBJ2-7
clone_size: -
cdr3_aa: CASSSVTGTQYYEQYF
cdr3_nt: TGTGCCAGCAGCTCCGTCACCGGGACACAATATTACGAGCAGTACTTC

d_call: TRBD2
v_call: TRBV6-6
j_call: TRBJ2-4
clone_size: -
cdr3_aa: CASSHGRGGINIQYF
cdr3_nt: TGTGCCAGCAGTCACGGGCGGGGGGGCATAAACATTCAGTACTTC

d_call: TRBD2
v_call: TRBV7-9
j_call: TRBJ2-2
clone_size: -
cdr3_aa: CASSRSGGPGELFF
cdr3_nt: TGTGCCAGCAGCCGTAGCGGGGGCCCCGGGGAGCTGTTTTTT

d_call: -
v_call: TRBV5-1
j_call: TRBJ1-2
clone_size: -
cdr3_aa: CASSLNEGVTF
cdr3_nt: TGCGCCAGCAGCTTGAACGAAGGCGTCACCTTC

d_call: -
v_call: TRBV6-6
j_call: TRBJ1-6
clone_size: -
cdr3_aa: CASSYLGDPEGPLHF
cdr3_nt: TGTGCCAGCAGTTATCTGGGGGATCCGGAAGGGCCCCTCCACTTT

d_call: TRBD2
v_call: TRBV5-1
j_call: TRBJ2-2
clone_size: -
cdr3_aa: CASRPLAGVIGELFF
cdr3_nt: TGCGCCAGCAGACCTCTAGCGGGGGTAATCGGGGAGCTGTTTTTT

d_call: TRBD1
v_call: TRBV5-1
j_call: TRBJ1-4
clone_size: -
cdr3_aa: CASSLGQGNEKLFF
cdr3_nt: TGCGCCAGCAGCCTCGGACAGGGGAATGAAAAACTGTTTTTT

d_call: -
v_call: TRBV5-1
j_call: TRBJ2-1
clone_size: -
cdr3_aa: CASSQGNYNEQFF
cdr3_nt: TGCGCCAGCAGCCAGGGGAACTACAATGAGCAGTTCTTC

d_call: -
v_call: TRBV6-6
j_call: TRBJ2-7
clone_size: -
cdr3_aa: CASNLRPQGWQYF
cdr3_nt: TGTGCCAGCAACCTGCGCCCCCAGGGCTGGCAGTACTTC

d_call: TRBD1
v_call: TRBV5-1
j_call: TRBJ2-7
clone_size: -
cdr3_aa: CASSVQGVRGDEQYF
cdr3_nt: TGCGCCAGCAGCGTGCAGGGGGTTAGAGGGGACGAGCAGTACTTC

d_call: -
v_call: TRBV28
j_call: TRBJ1-4
clone_size: -
cdr3_aa: CASRRAGLNEKLFF
cdr3_nt: TGTGCCAGCAGGCGAGCGGGGCTCAATGAAAAACTGTTTTTT

d_call: -
v_call: TRBV4-1
j_call: TRBJ1-3
clone_size: -
cdr3_aa: CASSQKGQTSGNTIYF
cdr3_nt: TGCGCCAGCAGCCAAAAAGGACAGACCTCTGGAAACACCATATATTTT

d_call: -
v_call: TRBV27
j_call: TRBJ1-2
clone_size: -
cdr3_aa: CASSSAGTLSGYTF
cdr3_nt: TGTGCCAGCTCCTCGGCAGGCACCCTATCGGGCTACACCTTC

d_call: -
v_call: TRBV5-1
j_call: TRBJ2-5
clone_size: -
cdr3_aa: CASSLVGAILQETQYF
cdr3_nt: TGCGCCAGCAGCTTGGTGGGGGCCATACTACAAGAGACCCAGTACTTC

d_call: -
v_call: TRBV7-9
j_call: TRBJ2-5
clone_size: -
cdr3_aa: CASRSRGPQETQYF
cdr3_nt: TGTGCCAGCCGCTCTCGGGGGCCTCAAGAGACCCAGTACTTC

d_call: TRBD1
v_call: TRBV5-1
j_call: TRBJ2-2
clone_size: -
cdr3_aa: CASSLAGGAAGELFF
cdr3_nt: TGCGCCAGCAGCTTGGCAGGGGGCGCCGCCGGGGAGCTGTTTTTT

d_call: TRBD1
v_call: TRBV9
j_call: TRBJ1-5
clone_size: -
cdr3_aa: CASSAGTGNQPQHF
cdr3_nt: TGTGCCAGCAGCGCCGGGACAGGGAATCAGCCCCAGCATTTT

d_call: TRBD1
v_call: TRBV7-9
j_call: TRBJ2-7
clone_size: -
cdr3_aa: CASTLTGGWEEQYF
cdr3_nt: TGTGCCAGCACCCTGACAGGGGGCTGGGAAGAGCAGTACTTC

d_call: TRBD1
v_call: TRBV5-1
j_call: TRBJ1-4
clone_size: -
cdr3_aa: CASTGQGNKGEKLFF
cdr3_nt: TGCGCCAGCACCGGACAGGGGAATAAGGGTGAAAAACTGTTTTTT

d_call: TRBD1
v_call: TRBV5-1
j_call: TRBJ1-5
clone_size: once
cdr3_aa: CASSILSGQGNQPQHF
cdr3_nt: TGCGCCAGCAGCATACTCTCTGGACAGGGCAATCAGCCCCAGCATTTT

d_call: TRBD1
v_call: TRBV7-9
j_call: TRBJ1-4
clone_size: -
cdr3_aa: CASSGTGALNEKLFF
cdr3_nt: TGTGCCAGCAGCGGGACAGGAGCCCTAAATGAAAAACTGTTTTTT

d_call: -
v_call: TRBV6-1
j_call: TRBJ2-3
clone_size: -
cdr3_aa: CASSESPPGSVKDTQYF
cdr3_nt: TGTGCCAGCAGTGAAAGCCCTCCAGGGTCAGTAAAGGATACGCAGTATTTT

d_call: -
v_call: TRBV15
j_call: TRBJ2-2
clone_size: -
cdr3_aa: CATSRVSVGELFF
cdr3_nt: TGTGCCACCAGCAGAGTCAGCGTCGGGGAGCTGTTTTTT

d_call: -
v_call: TRBV5-1
j_call: TRBJ1-1
clone_size: -
cdr3_aa: CASSGGDGMNTEAFF
cdr3_nt: TGCGCCAGCAGCGGCGGGGACGGCATGAACACTGAAGCTTTCTTT

d_call: TRBD2
v_call: TRBV5-1
j_call: TRBJ2-5
clone_size: -
cdr3_aa: CASSLAPSGPQETQYF
cdr3_nt: TGCGCCAGCAGCTTGGCGCCTAGCGGACCACAAGAGACCCAGTACTTC

d_call: -
v_call: TRBV7-6
j_call: TRBJ1-6
clone_size: -
cdr3_aa: CASSLGRGDLALHF
cdr3_nt: TGTGCCAGCAGCTTAGGGCGGGGGGATTTGGCCCTCCACTTT

d_call: TRBD1
v_call: TRBV19
j_call: TRBJ1-3
clone_size: -
cdr3_aa: CASSRLLQGKGGNTIYF
cdr3_nt: TGTGCCAGTAGTCGCCTTCTACAGGGGAAAGGTGGAAACACCATATATTTT

d_call: TRBD1
v_call: TRBV5-1
j_call: TRBJ1-5
clone_size: -
cdr3_aa: CASSFGVGDSQPQHF
cdr3_nt: TGCGCCAGCAGCTTCGGCGTCGGGGACAGCCAGCCCCAGCATTTT

d_call: TRBD2
v_call: TRBV4-2
j_call: TRBJ2-1
clone_size: -
cdr3_aa: CASSQRGSSYNEQFF
cdr3_nt: TGTGCCAGCAGCCAGCGGGGGAGCTCCTACAATGAGCAGTTCTTC

d_call: -
v_call: TRBV25-1
j_call: TRBJ2-7
clone_size: -
cdr3_aa: CASRDRLYEQYF
cdr3_nt: TGTGCCAGTCGAGACCGGCTCTACGAGCAGTACTTC

d_call: TRBD2
v_call: TRBV6-5
j_call: TRBJ2-7
clone_size: -
cdr3_aa: CASQLGGVNSYEQYF
cdr3_nt: TGTGCCAGCCAGTTGGGGGGGGTGAACTCCTACGAGCAGTACTTC

d_call: -
v_call: TRBV5-1
j_call: TRBJ2-1
clone_size: -
cdr3_aa: CASYQDSYNEQFF
cdr3_nt: TGCGCCAGCTATCAAGACTCCTACAATGAGCAGTTCTTC

d_call: -
v_call: TRBV5-1
j_call: TRBJ1-1
clone_size: -
cdr3_aa: CASSLDSLMNTEAFF
cdr3_nt: TGCGCCAGCAGCTTAGACAGCCTCATGAACACTGAAGCTTTCTTT

d_call: TRBD1
v_call: TRBV19
j_call: TRBJ1-1
clone_size: -
cdr3_aa: CASRPAGGRRDTEAFF
cdr3_nt: TGTGCCAGTAGGCCCGCAGGGGGTCGTCGGGACACTGAAGCTTTCTTT

d_call: -
v_call: TRBV20-1
j_call: TRBJ2-5
clone_size: -
cdr3_aa: CSASPDETQYF
cdr3_nt: TGCAGTGCTAGTCCGGATGAGACCCAGTACTTC

d_call: -
v_call: TRBV6-1
j_call: TRBJ1-2
clone_size: -
cdr3_aa: CASSGGPGSGDLYGYTF
cdr3_nt: TGTGCCAGCAGTGGCGGCCCCGGTTCGGGGGACCTCTATGGCTACACCTTC

d_call: -
v_call: TRBV28
j_call: TRBJ1-1
clone_size: -
cdr3_aa: CASSRAGTEAFF
cdr3_nt: TGTGCCAGCAGCCGGGCGGGGACTGAAGCTTTCTTT

d_call: TRBD1
v_call: TRBV5-4
j_call: TRBJ2-1
clone_size: -
cdr3_aa: CASSLGRTGEDEQFF
cdr3_nt: TGTGCCAGCAGCTTGGGTCGGACAGGGGAGGATGAGCAGTTCTTC

d_call: -
v_call: TRBV9
j_call: TRBJ2-2
clone_size: -
cdr3_aa: CASSPLTGELFF
cdr3_nt: TGTGCCAGCAGCCCCCTAACCGGGGAGCTGTTTTTT

d_call: -
v_call: TRBV5-1
j_call: TRBJ1-1
clone_size: -
cdr3_aa: CASSLDRPSNTEAFF
cdr3_nt: TGCGCCAGCAGCTTGGACAGACCCTCGAACACTGAAGCTTTCTTT

d_call: -
v_call: TRBV29-1
j_call: TRBJ2-5
clone_size: -
cdr3_aa: CSVVTHWEVTQYF
cdr3_nt: TGCAGCGTTGTAACCCATTGGGAGGTGACCCAGTACTTC